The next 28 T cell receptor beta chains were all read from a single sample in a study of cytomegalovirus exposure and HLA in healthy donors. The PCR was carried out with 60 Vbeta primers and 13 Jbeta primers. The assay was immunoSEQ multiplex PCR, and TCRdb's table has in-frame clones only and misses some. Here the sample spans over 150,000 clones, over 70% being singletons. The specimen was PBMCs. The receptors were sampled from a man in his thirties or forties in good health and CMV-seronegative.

In DNA form, the CDR3 reads TGCGCCAGCAGCTTGGGGCAGATAACAACTAATGAAAAACTGTTTTTT. It encodes CASSLGQITTNEKLFF. The chain has TRBV5-1 and TRBJ1-4, with no clear D. Germline CDR1 reads SGHRS; CDR2 reads YFSETQ. V was clipped by 0 bases and J by 0 bases, with 9 bases between them. This CDR3 is built from 16 residues.

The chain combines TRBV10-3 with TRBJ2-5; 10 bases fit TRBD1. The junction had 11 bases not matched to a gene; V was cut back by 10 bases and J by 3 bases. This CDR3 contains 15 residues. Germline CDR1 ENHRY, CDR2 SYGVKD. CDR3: CATGTGAVGKETQYF. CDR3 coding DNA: TGTGCCACTGGGACAGGGGCCGTGGGAAAAGAGACCCAGTACTTC.

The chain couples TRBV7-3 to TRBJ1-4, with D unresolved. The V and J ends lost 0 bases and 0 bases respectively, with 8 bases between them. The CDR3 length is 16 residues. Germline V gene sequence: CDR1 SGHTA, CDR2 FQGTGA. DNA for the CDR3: TGTGCCAGCAGCTTAACCCAGGCAGCAACTAATGAAAAACTGTTTTTT. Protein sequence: CASSLTQAATNEKLFF.

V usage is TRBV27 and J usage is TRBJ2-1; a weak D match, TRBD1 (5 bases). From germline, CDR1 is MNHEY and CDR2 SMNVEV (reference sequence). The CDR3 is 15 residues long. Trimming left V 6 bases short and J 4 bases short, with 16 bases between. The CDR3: CASRIDRQPYNEQFF. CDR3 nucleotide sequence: TGTGCCAGCAGGATAGACAGACAACCTTACAATGAGCAGTTCTTC.

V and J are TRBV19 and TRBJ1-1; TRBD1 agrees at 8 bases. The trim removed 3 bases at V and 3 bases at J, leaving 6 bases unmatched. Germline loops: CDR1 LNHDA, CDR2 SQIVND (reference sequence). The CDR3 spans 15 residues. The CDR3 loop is CASSMDRDRDTEAFF. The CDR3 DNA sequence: TGTGCCAGTAGTATGGACAGGGACCGGGACACTGAAGCTTTCTTT.

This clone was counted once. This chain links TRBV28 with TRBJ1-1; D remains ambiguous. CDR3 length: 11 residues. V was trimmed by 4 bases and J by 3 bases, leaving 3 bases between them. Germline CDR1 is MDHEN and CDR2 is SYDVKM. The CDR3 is CASSSDTEAFF. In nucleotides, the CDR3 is TGTGCCAGCAGTTCGGACACTGAAGCTTTCTTT.

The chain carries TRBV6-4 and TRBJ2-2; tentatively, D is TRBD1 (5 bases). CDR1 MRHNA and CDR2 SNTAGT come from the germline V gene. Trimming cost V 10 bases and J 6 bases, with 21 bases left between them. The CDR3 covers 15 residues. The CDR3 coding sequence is TGTGCCAACCCATGTTCCAGGGTTAACGCCGGGGAGCTGTTTTTT. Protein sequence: CANPCSRVNAGELFF.

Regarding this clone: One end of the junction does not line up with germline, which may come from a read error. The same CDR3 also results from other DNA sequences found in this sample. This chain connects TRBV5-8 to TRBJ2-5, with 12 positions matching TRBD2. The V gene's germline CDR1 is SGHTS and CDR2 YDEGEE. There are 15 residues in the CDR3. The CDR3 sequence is CASSKGLAGQETQYF. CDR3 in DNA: TGTGCCAGCAGCAAAGGACTAGCGGGGCAAGAGACCCAATACTTC.

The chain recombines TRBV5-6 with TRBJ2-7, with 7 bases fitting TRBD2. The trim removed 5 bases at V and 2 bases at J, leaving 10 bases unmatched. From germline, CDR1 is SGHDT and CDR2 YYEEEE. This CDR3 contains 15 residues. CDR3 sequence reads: CASRNLGGPTYEQYF. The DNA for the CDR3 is TGTGCCAGCAGAAACTTGGGAGGGCCCACCTACGAGCAGTACTTC. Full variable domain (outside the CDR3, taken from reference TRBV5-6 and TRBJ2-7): DAGVTQSPTHLIKTRGQQVTLRCSPKSGHDTVSWYQQALGQGPQFIFQYYEEEERQRGNFPDRFSGHQFPNYSSELNVNALLLGDSALYLCASRNLGGPTYEQYFGPGTRLTVT.

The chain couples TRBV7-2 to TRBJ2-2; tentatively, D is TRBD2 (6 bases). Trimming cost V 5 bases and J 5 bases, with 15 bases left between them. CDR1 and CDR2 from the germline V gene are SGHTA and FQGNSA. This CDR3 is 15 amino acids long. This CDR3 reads CASSLTAGTTGELFF. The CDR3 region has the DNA TGTGCCAGCAGCCTCACCGCCGGGACTACCGGGGAGCTGTTTTTT.

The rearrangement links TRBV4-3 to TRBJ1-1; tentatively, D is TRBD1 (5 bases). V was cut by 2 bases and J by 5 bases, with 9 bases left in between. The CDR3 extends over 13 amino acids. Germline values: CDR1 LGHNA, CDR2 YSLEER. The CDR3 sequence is CASSQKGLTEAFF. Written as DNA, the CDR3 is TGCGCCAGCAGCCAAAAGGGGCTTACTGAAGCTTTCTTT.

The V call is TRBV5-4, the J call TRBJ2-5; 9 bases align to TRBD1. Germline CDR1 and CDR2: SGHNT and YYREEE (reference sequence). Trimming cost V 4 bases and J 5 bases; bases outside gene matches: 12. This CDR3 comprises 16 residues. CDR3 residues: CASSRIGRTGDETQYF. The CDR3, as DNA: TGTGCCAGCAGCCGGATAGGGCGGACAGGGGACGAGACCCAGTACTTC.

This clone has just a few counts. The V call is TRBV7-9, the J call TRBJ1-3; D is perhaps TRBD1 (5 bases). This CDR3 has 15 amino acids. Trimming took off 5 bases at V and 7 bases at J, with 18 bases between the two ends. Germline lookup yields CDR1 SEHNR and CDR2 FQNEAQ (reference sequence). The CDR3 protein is CASSPGGSWRNTIYF. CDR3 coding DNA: TGTGCCAGCAGCCCCGGGGGATCGTGGAGGAACACCATATATTTT.

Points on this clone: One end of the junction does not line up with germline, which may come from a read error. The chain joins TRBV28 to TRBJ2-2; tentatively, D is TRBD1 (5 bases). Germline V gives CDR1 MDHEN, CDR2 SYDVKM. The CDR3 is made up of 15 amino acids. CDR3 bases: TGTGCCAGCCTTCCAGGAAGGGGAAACACTGGGGAGCTGTTTTTT. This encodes CASLPGRGNTGELFF.

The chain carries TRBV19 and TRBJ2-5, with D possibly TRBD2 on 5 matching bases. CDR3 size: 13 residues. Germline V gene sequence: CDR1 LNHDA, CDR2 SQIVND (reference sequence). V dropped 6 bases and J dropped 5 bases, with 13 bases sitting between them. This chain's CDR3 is CASSLQPSETQYF. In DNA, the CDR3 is TGTGCCAGTAGCCTCCAGCCTAGCGAGACCCAGTACTTC. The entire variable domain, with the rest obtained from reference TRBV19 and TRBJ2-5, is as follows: DGGITQSPKYLFRKEGQNVTLSCEQNLNHDAMYWYRQDPGQGLRLIYYSQIVNDFQKGDIAEGYSVSREKKESFPLTVTSAQKNPTAFYLCASSLQPSETQYFGPGTRLLVL.

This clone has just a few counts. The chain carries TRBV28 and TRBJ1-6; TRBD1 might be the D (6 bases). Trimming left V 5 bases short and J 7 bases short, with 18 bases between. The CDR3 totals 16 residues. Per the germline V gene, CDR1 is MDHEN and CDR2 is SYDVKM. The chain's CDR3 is CASSLTGWGKNSPLHF. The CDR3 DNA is TGTGCCAGCAGTCTGACAGGTTGGGGGAAGAATTCACCCCTCCACTTT.

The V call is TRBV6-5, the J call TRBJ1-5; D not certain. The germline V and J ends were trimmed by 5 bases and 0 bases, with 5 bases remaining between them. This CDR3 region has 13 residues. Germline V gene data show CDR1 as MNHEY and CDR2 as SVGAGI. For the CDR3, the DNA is TGTGCCAGCAGTACATATAGCAATCAGCCCCAGCATTTT. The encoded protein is CASSTYSNQPQHF.

CDR3 in DNA: TGCGCCAGCAGCTGGACAGCGAACACCGGGGAGCTGTTTTTT. Translation gives CASSWTANTGELFF. V gene TRBV5-1 combines with J gene TRBJ2-2; possibly TRBD1 for D (6 bases). Germline CDR1 SGHRS, CDR2 YFSETQ. The CDR3 has 14 amino acids. The V and J ends lost 3 bases and 0 bases respectively, with 6 bases between them.

CDR3 sequence reads: CASSPRLASGSYEQYF. In nucleotides, the CDR3 is TGTGCCAGCAGCCCCCGGCTGGCTAGCGGCTCCTACGAGCAGTACTTC. The gene calls are TRBV9 and TRBJ2-7; 7 bases match TRBD2. Germline CDR1 reads SGDLS; CDR2 reads YYNGEE. The CDR3 runs to 16 residues. The V and J ends lost 4 bases and 0 bases, in that order; junction bases with no gene match: 10.

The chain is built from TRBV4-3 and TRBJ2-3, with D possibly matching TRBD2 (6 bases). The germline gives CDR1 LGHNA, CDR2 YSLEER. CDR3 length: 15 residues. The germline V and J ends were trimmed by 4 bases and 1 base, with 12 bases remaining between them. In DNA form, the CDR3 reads TGCGCCAGCAGCCCGCGGGACTTCGGCACAGATACGCAGTATTTT. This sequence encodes CASSPRDFGTDTQYF.

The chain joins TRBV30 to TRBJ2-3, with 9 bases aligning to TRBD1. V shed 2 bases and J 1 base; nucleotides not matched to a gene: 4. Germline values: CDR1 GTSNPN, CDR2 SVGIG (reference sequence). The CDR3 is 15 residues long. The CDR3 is CAWSPRTGGTDTQYF. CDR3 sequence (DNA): TGTGCCTGGAGTCCACGGACAGGGGGCACAGATACGCAGTATTTT.

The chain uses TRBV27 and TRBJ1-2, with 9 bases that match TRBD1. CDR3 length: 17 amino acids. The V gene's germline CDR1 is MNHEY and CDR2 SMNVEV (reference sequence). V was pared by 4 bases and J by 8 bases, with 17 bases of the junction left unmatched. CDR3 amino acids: CASSSRTGTGPIKGYTF. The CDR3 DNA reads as TGTGCCAGCAGTTCAAGGACCGGGACAGGGCCCATTAAGGGCTACACCTTC.

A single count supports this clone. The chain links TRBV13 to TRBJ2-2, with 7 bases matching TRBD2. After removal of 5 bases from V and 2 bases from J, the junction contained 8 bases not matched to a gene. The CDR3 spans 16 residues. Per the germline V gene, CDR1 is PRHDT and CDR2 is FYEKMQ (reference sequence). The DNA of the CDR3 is TGTGCCAGCAGCCGACGATGGGACTACAACACCGGGGAGCTGTTTTTT. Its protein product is CASSRRWDYNTGELFF. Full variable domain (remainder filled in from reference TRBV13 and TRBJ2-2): AAGVIQSPRHLIKEKRETATLKCYPIPRHDTVYWYQQGPGQDPQFLISFYEKMQSDKGSIPDRFSAQQFSDYHSELNMSSLELGDSALYFCASSRRWDYNTGELFFGEGSRLTVL.

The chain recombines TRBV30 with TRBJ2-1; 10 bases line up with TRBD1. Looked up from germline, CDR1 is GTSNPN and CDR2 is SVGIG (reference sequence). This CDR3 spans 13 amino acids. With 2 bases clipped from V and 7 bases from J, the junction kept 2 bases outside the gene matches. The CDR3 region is CAWSPDRGNEQFF. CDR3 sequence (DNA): TGTGCCTGGAGTCCGGACAGGGGGAATGAGCAGTTCTTC.

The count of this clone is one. CDR3 loop: CASLRVGTEAFF. The CDR3, as DNA: TGTGCCAGCTTGAGGGTTGGGACTGAAGCTTTCTTT. The chain has TRBV6-1 and TRBJ1-1; D unclear. Trimming pared 8 bases from V and 5 bases from J, leaving 12 bases between. The V gene's germline CDR1 is MNHNS and CDR2 SASEGT. The CDR3 extends over 12 amino acids.

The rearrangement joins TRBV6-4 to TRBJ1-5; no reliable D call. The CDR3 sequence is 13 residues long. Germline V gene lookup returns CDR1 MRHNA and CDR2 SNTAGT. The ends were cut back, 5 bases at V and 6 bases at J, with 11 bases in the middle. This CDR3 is CASSSEGGQPQHF. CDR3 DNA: TGTGCCAGCAGTAGTGAGGGAGGTCAGCCCCAGCATTTT.

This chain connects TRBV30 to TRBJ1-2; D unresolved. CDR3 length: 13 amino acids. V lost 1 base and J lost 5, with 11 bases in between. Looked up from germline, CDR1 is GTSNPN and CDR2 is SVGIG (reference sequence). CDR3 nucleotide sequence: TGTGCCTGGAGTGCCGGGGTTACATATGGCTACACCTTC. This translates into CAWSAGVTYGYTF.

CDR3 DNA: TGTGCCTCACTACAGGGTATAAGGTCCTACGAGCAGTACTTC. Amino acids: CASLQGIRSYEQYF. The J gene is TRBJ2-7, the V gene TRBV30; D may be TRBD1 (6 bases). CDR1 GTSNPN and CDR2 SVGIG come from the germline V gene (reference sequence). Trimming removed 7 bases from V and 1 base from J, with 17 bases in between. The CDR3 totals 14 residues.